The 32 T cell receptor beta chains below all came from one sample that was sequenced in a study of CD8 T cells in ankylosing spondylitis. The study's findings and limits: Fewer than ten highly homologous variants made up a TCR beta motif that seemed to typify ankylosing spondylitis blood.

Their target antigens are unknown. TCRdb redid the calling of the 5' RACE reads with MiXCR, one entry per CDR3 protein. The sample has about 750,000 distinct CDR3 sequences, about 20% seen once. The material sequenced was blood, either unsorted or a sorted T cell fraction (not recorded which). These receptors were taken from a male donor with ankylosing spondylitis.

In this sample, this clonotype turned up a few times. The genes are TRBV5-6 and TRBJ2-4; 8 bases match TRBD1. Unmatched junction bases numbered 5, after V lost 0 bases and J lost 6 bases. CDR1 is SGHDT and CDR2 is YYEEEE in the germline V gene. The CDR3 length is 15 residues. The CDR3 DNA follows: TGTGCCAGCAGCTTGGGGACAGGGATCTTAAACATTCAGTACTTC. Protein: CASSLGTGILNIQYF. The full variable domain, with the rest looked up from reference TRBV5-6 and TRBJ2-4, is DAGVTQSPTHLIKTRGQQVTLRCSPKSGHDTVSWYQQALGQGPQFIFQYYEEEERQRGNFPDRFSGHQFPNYSSELNVNALLLGDSALYLCASSLGTGILNIQYFGAGTRLSVL.

The table lists this clonotype with a few counts. The chain carries TRBV7-8 and TRBJ2-1; the match to TRBD2 covers 8 bases. V trimming: 3 bases; J trimming: 7 bases; junction bases outside the gene matches: 17. Germline V gene data show CDR1 as SGHVS and CDR2 as FQNEAQ. CDR3 size: 18 residues. CDR3 in DNA: TGTGCCAGCAGCTTCCCCACCGCGGGGACTAGGGTTGTGAATGAGCAGTTCTTC. Residues: CASSFPTAGTRVVNEQFF.

This chain uses TRBV4-3 with TRBJ2-5; D is possibly TRBD1 (6 bases). This CDR3 has 15 residues. Trimming removed 3 bases at V and 2 bases at J, with 13 bases between. The germline CDR1 and CDR2 sequences are LGHNA and YSLEER. In DNA form, the CDR3 reads TGCGCCAGCAGCCATGGACAGAAGACACAAGAGACCCAGTACTTC. Protein: CASSHGQKTQETQYF.

There are many counts of this clonotype. The chain recombines TRBV20-1 with TRBJ2-1; 9 nucleotides line up with TRBD2. The germline V gene encodes CDR1 DFQATT and CDR2 SNEGSKA (reference sequence). The CDR3 is 18 amino acids. V trimming: 6 bases; J trimming: 1 base; junction bases outside the gene matches: 16. In nucleotides, the CDR3 is TGCAGTGCAAGGGTCGGCGGGGGGGCCCCCCGTTCCTACAATGAGCAGTTCTTC. Residues: CSARVGGGAPRSYNEQFF.

This clonotype was seen more than once but under ten times. V usage is TRBV24-1 and J usage is TRBJ1-2; 11 bases fit TRBD1. Germline CDR1 and CDR2: KGHDR and SFDVKD. J lost 7 bases, V lost 9 bases, and 6 bases had no gene match. The CDR3 runs 13 residues. CDR3 coding DNA: TGTGCCACCCGGGGACAGGGGGATTTTGGCTACACCTTC. As protein: CATRGQGDFGYTF.

V usage is TRBV20-1 and J usage is TRBJ2-4, with D uncertain. Germline CDR1 is DFQATT and CDR2 is SNEGSKA (reference sequence). V was trimmed by 1 base and J by 0 bases, leaving 10 bases between them. The CDR3 consists of 15 residues. In nucleotides, the CDR3 is TGCAGTGCTAGAGGGGGTGGAATAGCCAAAAACATTCAGTACTTC. Protein product: CSARGGGIAKNIQYF.

Only a few counts were recorded for this clonotype. This rearrangement joins TRBV5-5 to TRBJ1-1; 8 positions agree with TRBD1. The CDR3 contains 15 residues. Per the germline V gene, CDR1 is SGHKS and CDR2 is YYEKEE (reference sequence). Germline trimming cut 2 bases from V and 6 bases from J; bases unmatched to any gene: 9. CDR3 coding DNA: TGTGCCAGCAGCTTATTTGAGACAGGGGCGGCTGAAGCTTTCTTT. Translated, it gives CASSLFETGAAEAFF. The full variable domain, its missing parts supplied by reference TRBV5-5 and TRBJ1-1, is DAGVTQSPTHLIKTRGQQVTLRCSPISGHKSVSWYQQVLGQGPQFIFQYYEKEERGRGNFPDRFSARQFPNYSSELNVNALLLGDSALYLCASSLFETGAAEAFFGQGTRLTVV.

This clonotype has just a few counts. This rearrangement joins TRBV7-2 to TRBJ1-2; D gene uncertain. Germline V gene data show CDR1 as SGHTA and CDR2 as FQGNSA. The CDR3 length is 15 residues. V was shortened by 5 bases and J by 0 bases, with 13 bases between the two germline ends. The CDR3 here is CASSPQALSNYGYTF. In nucleotides, the CDR3 is TGTGCCAGCAGCCCTCAAGCCCTTTCTAACTATGGCTACACCTTC.

This clonotype was counted only a few times. The J gene is TRBJ2-7, the V gene TRBV18, with TRBD2 identical over 13 bases. V dropped 5 bases and J dropped 3; count of bases not matched to a gene: 4. The CDR3 is made up of 15 amino acids. Per germline, CDR1 KGHSH and CDR2 LQKENI. CDR3 residues: CASSEGTSGIYEQYF. The CDR3 DNA reads as TGTGCCAGCTCAGAAGGGACTAGCGGGATCTACGAGCAGTACTTC. Drawing the rest from reference TRBV18 and TRBJ2-7, the complete variable domain is NAGVMQNPRHLVRRRGQEARLRCSPMKGHSHVYWYRQLPEEGLKFMVYLQKENIIDESGMPKERFSAEFPKEGPSILRIQQVVRGDSAAYFCASSEGTSGIYEQYFGPGTRLTVT.

The count of this clonotype is one. V is TRBV7-9 and J is TRBJ2-2; TRBD2 might be the D (6 bases). The germline CDR1 and CDR2 sequences are SEHNR and FQNEAQ (reference sequence). The germline V and J ends were trimmed by 5 bases and 5 bases, with 15 bases remaining between them. This CDR3 region has 15 residues. CDR3: CASSLLGGWTGELFF. For the CDR3, the DNA is TGTGCCAGCAGCCTGCTGGGGGGATGGACCGGGGAGCTGTTTTTT. The whole variable domain, remainder taken from reference TRBV7-9 and TRBJ2-2, is DTGVSQNPRHKITKRGQNVTFRCDPISEHNRLYWYRQTLGQGPEFLTYFQNEAQLEKSRLLSDRFSAERPKGSFSTLEIQRTEQGDSAMYLCASSLLGGWTGELFFGEGSRLTVL.

The J gene is TRBJ2-1, the V gene TRBV29-1; 7 nucleotides agree with TRBD2. The V and J ends lost 4 bases and 8 bases, in that order; junction bases with no gene match: 17. The V gene's germline CDR1 is SQVTM and CDR2 ANQGSEA. The CDR3 is 16 amino acids. The DNA of the CDR3 is TGCAGCGTTGTGGGGGGACGGGGGGACCATGGCTATGAGCAGTTCTTC. It codes for CSVVGGRGDHGYEQFF.

The CDR3 coding sequence is TGCAGCGTTGTACCGGCAGGGGGCCGGGGGACTGAAGCTTTCTTT. It yields the protein CSVVPAGGRGTEAFF. The chain combines TRBV29-1 with TRBJ1-1; 8 bases match TRBD1. The germline CDR1 and CDR2 sequences are SQVTM and ANQGSEA. Trimming removed 4 bases from V and 5 bases from J; junction bases left unmatched: 12. The CDR3 is 15 amino acids.

V usage is TRBV5-1 and J usage is TRBJ2-1; 7 bases line up with TRBD1. Germline V gene sequence: CDR1 SGHRS, CDR2 YFSETQ. Trimming cost V 4 bases and J 6 bases; bases outside gene matches: 13. This CDR3 comprises 16 residues. This CDR3 is CASSRFDRAVTNEQFF. CDR3 nucleotides: TGCGCCAGCAGCCGGTTCGACAGGGCCGTTACCAATGAGCAGTTCTTC. Full variable domain (rest looked up from reference TRBV5-1 and TRBJ2-1): KAGVTQTPRYLIKTRGQQVTLSCSPISGHRSVSWYQQTPGQGLQFLFEYFSETQRNKGNFPGRFSGRQFSNSRSEMNVSTLELGDSALYLCASSRFDRAVTNEQFFGPGTRLTVL.

This clonotype has just a few counts. V usage is TRBV27 and J usage is TRBJ1-2; TRBD1 agrees at 9 bases. The junction had 14 bases not matched to a gene; V was cut back by 5 bases and J by 4 bases. Germline CDR1 reads MNHEY; CDR2 reads SMNVEV (reference sequence). This CDR3 has 17 residues. The DNA of the CDR3 is TGTGCCAGCAGTACCGGGACAGGGTTCTTAGGGACCTATGGCTACACCTTC. Translation: CASSTGTGFLGTYGYTF.

The rearrangement links TRBV6-5 to TRBJ2-2, with a weak D call TRBD1 (5 bases). CDR1 and CDR2 from the germline V gene are MNHEY and SVGAGI. This CDR3 region has 12 residues. Trimming removed 9 bases at V and 5 bases at J, with 10 bases between. In nucleotides, the CDR3 is TGTGCCAGTCAGGGCTCGACCGGGGAGCTGTTTTTT. The encoded protein is CASQGSTGELFF.

This clonotype appeared a few times. This sequence joins TRBV12-3 or TRBV12-4 and TRBJ1-2; TRBD1 might be the D (6 bases). Trimming shortened V by 6 bases and J by 6 bases, and 17 bases separated the two germline ends. The CDR3 has 14 residues. CDR3 amino acids: CASSSGQSRNGYTF. The CDR3 DNA reads TGTGCCAGCAGCTCTGGACAGTCAAGGAATGGCTACACCTTC.

This sequence joins TRBV20-1 and TRBJ1-2; perhaps TRBD1 as D (6 bases). CDR1 and CDR2 from the germline V gene are DFQATT and SNEGSKA (reference sequence). The ends were cut back, 4 bases at V and 6 bases at J, with 9 bases in the middle. The CDR3 contains 11 residues. The CDR3 sequence: CSATDRNGYTF. CDR3 nucleotides: TGCAGTGCTACAGACAGGAATGGCTACACCTTC.

In DNA, the CDR3 is TGCGCCAGCAGCTCACAGGGTGGGGGATACGAGCAGTACTTC. Translated, it gives CASSSQGGGYEQYF. The chain couples TRBV5-1 to TRBJ2-7; D might be TRBD1 (6 bases). The germline gives CDR1 SGHRS, CDR2 YFSETQ. V lost 3 bases, J lost 4 bases, and 14 bases lay in between. The length of the CDR3 is 14 residues.

The rearrangement joins TRBV15 to TRBJ2-1; 12 positions match TRBD2. The CDR3 consists of 16 residues. J lost 9 bases, V lost 1 base, and 7 bases had no gene match. Germline lookup yields CDR1 LNHNV and CDR2 YYDKDF (reference sequence). CDR3 residues: CATSRVSLAGGPEQFF. The CDR3 DNA follows: TGTGCCACCAGCAGAGTGTCGCTAGCGGGAGGGCCTGAGCAGTTCTTC.

This sequence joins TRBV5-1 and TRBJ2-3; TRBD2 matches at 9 bases. This CDR3 has 18 amino acids. Germline CDR1 is SGHRS and CDR2 is YFSETQ. Losses at the gene ends were 4 bases for V and 0 bases for J; bases not matched to a gene: 12. The CDR3 nucleotides read TGCGCCAGCAGCGCATATAGCGGGGGCCTGGGTAGCACAGATACGCAGTATTTT. This translates into CASSAYSGGLGSTDTQYF. The entire variable domain, with the rest obtained from reference TRBV5-1 and TRBJ2-3, is as follows: KAGVTQTPRYLIKTRGQQVTLSCSPISGHRSVSWYQQTPGQGLQFLFEYFSETQRNKGNFPGRFSGRQFSNSRSEMNVSTLELGDSALYLCASSAYSGGLGSTDTQYFGPGTRLTVL.

On this clonotype itself: A read error may produce the germline difference seen at one junction end. The gene calls are TRBV7-7 and TRBJ2-5; D gene uncertain. Germline V lookup: CDR1 SSHAT, CDR2 FNYEAQ (reference sequence). The CDR3 is 14 amino acids. DNA of the CDR3: TGTGCTAGCAGCCAGCCGGGTATCCTAGAGACCCAGTACTTC. Protein: CASSQPGILETQYF.

This clonotype was picked up a small number of times. The chain joins TRBV20-1 to TRBJ2-7; D might be TRBD2 (6 bases). Germline CDR1 DFQATT, CDR2 SNEGSKA (reference sequence). Trimming took 6 bases from V and 0 from J, leaving 12 bases between them. The CDR3 sequence is 13 residues long. The CDR3 region is CSATGEPSYEQYF. CDR3 nucleotide sequence: TGCAGTGCCACGGGAGAACCCTCCTACGAGCAGTACTTC.

This clonotype has only a few counts. V is TRBV29-1 and J is TRBJ2-1; D may be TRBD1 (6 bases). This CDR3 has 19 residues. V was clipped by 4 bases and J by 4 bases, with 29 bases between them. CDR1 and CDR2 (germline): SQVTM, ANQGSEA. The CDR3 nucleotides read TGCAGCGTTGCCCCGTATTCGGGCAGGGGTGGTCTTACTTACAATGAGCAGTTCTTC. This gives the protein CSVAPYSGRGGLTYNEQFF.

The V call is TRBV5-4, the J call TRBJ2-6, with D maybe TRBD1 (7 bases). In germline, CDR1 is SGHNT, CDR2 YYREEE (reference sequence). This CDR3 region has 18 residues. Trimming pared 5 bases from V and 1 base from J, leaving 19 bases between. CDR3 sequence: CASRGQEGEFSGANVLTF. The CDR3 region has the DNA TGTGCCAGCAGAGGACAGGAGGGGGAGTTTTCTGGGGCCAACGTCCTGACTTTC.

The chain joins TRBV5-1 to TRBJ1-2; 7 bases match TRBD1. V was pared by 4 bases and J by 5 bases, with 14 bases of the junction left unmatched. This CDR3 is built from 16 residues. Germline V gives CDR1 SGHRS, CDR2 YFSETQ. The chain's CDR3 is CASSEFQGQQTYGYTF. The CDR3 coding sequence is TGCGCCAGCAGCGAATTTCAGGGACAGCAGACGTATGGCTACACCTTC. The full variable domain, its missing parts supplied by reference TRBV5-1 and TRBJ1-2, is KAGVTQTPRYLIKTRGQQVTLSCSPISGHRSVSWYQQTPGQGLQFLFEYFSETQRNKGNFPGRFSGRQFSNSRSEMNVSTLELGDSALYLCASSEFQGQQTYGYTFGSGTRLTVV.

This clonotype has more than one count but fewer than ten. The gene calls are TRBV7-2 and TRBJ2-3, with D possibly TRBD2 on 6 matching bases. Germline V gives CDR1 SGHTA, CDR2 FQGNSA. CDR3 size: 15 residues. Between the trimmed V and J ends, which lost 3 bases and 4 bases, there was a span of 14 bases. The CDR3 sequence is CASSLDGRGSDTQYF. CDR3 nucleotide sequence: TGTGCCAGCAGCTTGGACGGGAGAGGATCAGATACGCAGTATTTT.

The V call is TRBV20-1, the J call TRBJ1-1, with a tentative D call TRBD1 (6 bases). Germline V gene lookup returns CDR1 DFQATT and CDR2 SNEGSKA (reference sequence). This CDR3 contains 12 residues. V lost 6 bases to trimming and J lost 4 bases, with 12 bases between them. The CDR3 here is CSAAGEPTEAFF. As DNA, the CDR3 is TGCAGTGCCGCAGGGGAGCCCACTGAAGCTTTCTTT.

The chain joins TRBV4-1 to TRBJ2-7, with D possibly being TRBD1 or TRBD2 (5 bases each). This CDR3 is 14 amino acids long. Germline CDR1 reads MGHRA; CDR2 reads YSYEKL. V was trimmed by 4 bases and J by 6 bases, leaving 16 bases between them. The CDR3: CASSPGPLIGEQYF. CDR3 nucleotide sequence: TGCGCCAGCAGCCCGGGACCGCTTATTGGCGAGCAGTACTTC.

In this sample, this clonotype turned up many times. CDR3 sequence: CASSGRNSYEQYF. CDR3 coding DNA: TGTGCCAGCAGTGGCCGGAACTCCTACGAGCAGTACTTC. This chain uses TRBV6-1 with TRBJ2-7; the D is unclear. Germline V gene lookup returns CDR1 MNHNS and CDR2 SASEGT. Trimming left V 4 bases short and J 0 bases short, with 7 bases between. The CDR3 covers 13 residues.

In its sample, this clonotype was seen a few times. This chain joins TRBV29-1 and TRBJ2-3, with 12 bases matching TRBD2. This CDR3 region has 16 residues. The germline gives CDR1 SQVTM, CDR2 ANQGSEA. The junction had 11 bases not matched to a gene; V was cut back by 7 bases and J by 3 bases. CDR3 protein: CSASGGAELRTDTQYF. CDR3 DNA: TGCAGCGCTAGCGGGGGGGCCGAATTGAGGACAGATACGCAGTATTTT.

This clonotype was picked up many times. This chain links TRBV4-1 with TRBJ2-7; 8 nucleotides line up with TRBD1. CDR1 and CDR2 (germline): MGHRA, YSYEKL. The CDR3 sequence is 16 residues long. Losses at the gene ends were 0 bases for V and 3 bases for J; bases not matched to a gene: 7. The CDR3 DNA sequence: TGCGCCAGCAGCCAAGAGGGGACAGGATCCTTCTACGAGCAGTACTTC. Its protein product is CASSQEGTGSFYEQYF.

This clonotype was seen a handful of times. The chain uses TRBV27 and TRBJ1-5; weak D call: TRBD1 (6 bases). This CDR3 has 15 amino acids. The ends were cut back, 6 bases at V and 2 bases at J, with 14 bases in the middle. The germline V gene encodes CDR1 MNHEY and CDR2 SMNVEV (reference sequence). The CDR3: CASRSLGGGNQPQHF. The CDR3 nucleotides read TGTGCCAGCAGAAGCCTGGGGGGCGGCAATCAGCCCCAGCATTTT.